The source of this T cell receptor (beta chain) is a study of T cells in Graves' hyperthyroidism and ophthalmopathy. About the research overall: Pretreatment peripheral blood was obtained at initial diagnosis.

A word on this clonotype: Its antigen is still unknown.

TCR beta CDR3 regions were amplified from RNA transcripts. In the first-round RT-PCR of the TCR CDR3, the HTBI primer set was used. TCRdb reanalysed the multiplex PCR reads using MiXCR and keeps one entry per CDR3 protein. This table holds 540,000 or so distinct CDR3 sequences, 15% to 18% found once. The CDR3 sequence is 20 residues long. The V gene's germline CDR1 is SGHTA and CDR2 FQGNSA. After removal of 5 bases from V and 6 bases from J, the junction contained 16 bases not matched to a gene. The hyperthyroidism patients had all been newly diagnosed, and their disease duration was under 2 months. Their ages ranged from 18 to 65 years. Patients showing uncontrolled infection, other autoimmune disease, pregnancy or lactation were ineligible. Whole-study results and caveats: Blood samples included most of the expanded thyroid clonotypes exceeding 0.001.

Sequenced input: blood. This chain links TRBV7-2 with TRBJ2-1; 16 nucleotides line up with TRBD2. The sequence was obtained from a woman under 40 with Graves' hyperthyroidism. The CDR3 nucleotides are TGTGCCAGCAGCCTCTCCGGGACTAGCGGGAGGGCCAGGTCCGGCAATGAGCAGTTCTTC. Its translation is CASSLSGTSGRARSGNEQFF. Using reference TRBV7-2 and TRBJ2-1 for the parts outside the CDR3, the full variable domain is GAGVSQSPSNKVTEKGKDVELRCDPISGHTALYWYRQSLGQGLEFLIYFQGNSAPDKSGLPSDRFSAERTGGSVSTLTIQRTQQEDSAVYLCASSLSGTSGRARSGNEQFFGPGTRLTVL.